These T cell receptor beta chains were read from a single sample in a study of beta chain features in type 1 diabetes. Assay used: immunoSEQ multiplex PCR; TCRdb lists only in-frame clones, some missing. The table has about 400,000 clones, approximately 12% seen once; the top ten hold about 0.01%. Sequencing was done on a sample of naive CD4+ T cells from blood. The receptors stem from a woman aged 18-30 years with type 1 diabetes. Each CDR3 is given with its conserved first and last residue. Each record gives: V gene, clone size, D gene, J gene, CDR3 protein, CDR3 DNA. A D gene is named only where the DNA matches it firmly. The size field is filled for only some rows; it gives once, few, many or a size class.

>TRBV18|few|.|TRBJ1-1
CASSLGAGNTEAFF
TGTGCCAGCTCGCTAGGGGCAGGGAACACTGAAGCTTTCTTT
>TRBV28|few|.|TRBJ1-2
CASSLMSYGYTF
TGTGCCAGCAGTTTAATGTCTTATGGCTACACCTTC
>TRBV4-1|few|.|TRBJ2-3
CASSQEDFTDTQYF
TGCGCCAGCAGCCAGGAGGACTTTACAGATACGCAGTATTTT
>TRBV28|.|TRBD1|TRBJ2-7
CASSSPGQGISEQYF
TGTGCCAGCAGCTCGCCGGGACAGGGTATTTCCGAGCAGTACTTC
>TRBV4-1|few|.|TRBJ2-7
CASSQVRRDYEQYF
TGCGCCAGCAGCCAAGTTCGCCGGGACTACGAGCAGTACTTC
>TRBV7-9|few|.|TRBJ2-1
CAGGVGRDPYNEQFF
TGTGCCGGCGGGGTGGGGCGGGACCCATACAATGAGCAGTTCTTC
>TRBV9|few|.|TRBJ2-6
CASSERVSGANVLTF
TGTGCCAGCAGCGAACGGGTCTCTGGGGCCAACGTCCTGACTTTC
>TRBV19|.|.|TRBJ2-1
CASTSTDYNEQFF
TGTGCCAGTACTTCGACAGATTACAATGAGCAGTTCTTC
>TRBV7-8|few|.|TRBJ2-2
CASSLVLSDSLFTGELFF
TGTGCCAGCAGCTTAGTGCTTTCGGACAGTCTATTCACCGGGGAGCTGTTTTTT
>TRBV7-2|few|TRBD2|TRBJ2-3
CASSWVGTSGTDTQYF
TGTGCCAGCAGCTGGGTGGGGACTAGCGGCACAGATACGCAGTATTTT
>TRBV2|few|.|TRBJ1-5
CASRVGVQPQHF
TGTGCCAGCAGGGTAGGGGTTCAGCCCCAGCATTTT
>TRBV19|.|.|TRBJ2-1
CASSMRGEQFF
TGTGCCAGTAGTATGCGGGGTGAGCAGTTCTTC
>TRBV7-9|few|.|TRBJ1-6
CASSSRTGFSPLHF
TGTGCCAGCAGCTCTCGCACAGGGTTTTCACCCCTCCACTTT
>TRBV19|.|TRBD1|TRBJ2-7
CASSGDSQYEQYF
TGTGCCAGTAGTGGGGACAGCCAGTACGAGCAGTACTTC
>TRBV16|few|.|TRBJ1-2
CASSQYEGGYGYTF
TGTGCCAGCAGCCAATATGAAGGGGGCTATGGCTACACCTTC
>TRBV5-1|.|TRBD1|TRBJ2-5
CASSRTGTLQETQYF
TGCGCCAGCAGCCGGACAGGGACCCTCCAAGAGACCCAGTACTTC
>TRBV13|few|TRBD2|TRBJ2-3
CASSRATSGRNTQYF
TGTGCCAGCAGCAGGGCGACTAGCGGGAGGAATACGCAGTATTTT
>TRBV7-2|.|.|TRBJ2-2
CASSRGGNNGELFF
TGTGCCAGCAGCAGAGGCGGGAATAACGGGGAGCTGTTTTTT
>TRBV7-2|.|TRBD1|TRBJ2-5
CASSVSSDRVETQYF
TGTGCCAGCAGCGTGTCGTCTGACAGGGTAGAGACCCAGTACTTC
>TRBV11-2|.|.|TRBJ1-2
CASSLGANYGYTF
TGTGCCAGCAGCCTCGGGGCTAACTATGGCTACACCTTC
>TRBV29-1|.|.|TRBJ1-1
CSVGRRDITNTEAFF
TGCAGCGTGGGCCGCAGGGATATCACGAACACTGAAGCTTTCTTT
>TRBV11-2|.|TRBD2|TRBJ2-7
CASSPGIAGAHYEQYF
TGTGCCAGCAGCCCCGGAATAGCGGGGGCACACTACGAGCAGTACTTC
>TRBV7-2|few|TRBD1|TRBJ1-6
CASSTRSGGWSPLHF
TGTGCCAGCAGCACGCGGTCAGGGGGCTGGTCACCCCTCCACTTT
>TRBV19|.|.|TRBJ2-1
CASSSSSSYNEQFF
TGTGCCAGTAGTTCTAGCAGCTCCTACAATGAGCAGTTCTTC
>TRBV7-3|few|.|TRBJ2-1
CASSVFQGIPEQFF
TGTGCCAGCAGCGTATTCCAGGGAATCCCTGAGCAGTTCTTC
>TRBV18|few|.|TRBJ1-1
CASSPPSMGGVNTEAFF
TGTGCCAGCTCACCACCCTCAATGGGAGGGGTGAACACTGAAGCTTTCTTT
>TRBV28|few|.|TRBJ2-4
CASSAPPAGVKIAKNIQYF
TGTGCCAGCAGTGCCCCCCCGGCAGGTGTTAAGATAGCCAAAAACATTCAGTACTTC
>TRBV5-6|.|.|TRBJ2-7
CASSRSRVYEQYF
TGTGCCAGCAGCAGATCCCGGGTTTACGAGCAGTACTTC
>TRBV4-3|.|.|TRBJ2-3
CASSQRVSTDTQYF
TGCGCCAGCAGCCAGAGGGTATCGACAGATACGCAGTATTTT
>TRBV7-9|.|.|TRBJ2-1
CASSLAGVSYNEQFF
TGTGCCAGCAGCTTAGCCGGGGTTTCTTACAATGAGCAGTTCTTC
>TRBV30|.|TRBD2|TRBJ2-1
CAWKSGLAGEGEQFF
TGTGCCTGGAAATCGGGACTAGCGGGAGAGGGTGAGCAGTTCTTC
>TRBV29-1|few|.|TRBJ1-3
CSVSGLYNTIYF
TGCAGCGTTTCAGGACTTTATAACACCATATATTTT
>TRBV4-1|few|TRBD2|TRBJ2-3
CASSRLAGGETSTDTQYF
TGCGCCAGCAGCCGACTAGCGGGGGGGGAAACTAGCACAGATACGCAGTATTTT
>TRBV29-1|.|.|TRBJ1-1
CSVREPVQEEAFF
TGCAGCGTGAGAGAACCAGTCCAGGAAGAAGCTTTCTTT
>TRBV4-3|.|.|TRBJ2-1
CASSRGVGEVPNEQFF
TGCGCCAGCAGCCGGGGGGTAGGGGAGGTCCCCAATGAGCAGTTCTTC
>TRBV10-2|few|TRBD1|TRBJ2-7
CASSESTGTYEQYF
TGCGCCAGCAGTGAGTCGACAGGGACCTACGAGCAGTACTTC
>TRBV28|few|.|TRBJ1-5
CASSPTAGNQPQHF
TGTGCCAGCAGTCCCACAGCAGGCAATCAGCCCCAGCATTTT
>TRBV5-6|once|TRBD1|TRBJ2-5
CASARTGPEQYF
TGTGCCAGCGCGAGGACAGGTCCAGAGCAGTACTTC
>TRBV7-9|once|TRBD2|TRBJ2-7
CASSPVAGAGYEQYF
TGTGCCAGCAGCCCTGTAGCGGGAGCCGGCTACGAGCAGTACTTC
>TRBV9|.|TRBD1|TRBJ1-1
CASSLGGTGEAFF
TGTGCCAGCAGCCTGGGGGGGACAGGTGAAGCTTTCTTT
>TRBV28|.|TRBD1|TRBJ2-3
CASRLQGAGTDTQYF
TGTGCCAGCAGACTTCAGGGGGCAGGAACAGATACGCAGTATTTT
>TRBV25-1|few|TRBD2|TRBJ2-1
CASSETSREQFF
TGTGCCAGCAGCGAGACTAGCCGGGAGCAGTTCTTC
>TRBV27|.|TRBD1|TRBJ1-2
CASSLVDRGFYGYTF
TGTGCCAGCAGTTTGGTCGACAGGGGGTTCTATGGCTACACCTTC
>TRBV15|few|TRBD1|TRBJ2-7
CATCVDRVPGHEQYF
TGTGCCACCTGCGTCGACAGGGTACCTGGGCACGAGCAGTACTTC
>TRBV18|.|.|TRBJ1-2
CASSPVEGGGYTF
TGTGCCAGCTCACCAGTCGAGGGCGGTGGCTACACCTTC
>TRBV9|.|TRBD2|TRBJ2-2
CASSAASGGELFF
TGTGCCAGCAGCGCGGCTAGCGGCGGGGAGCTGTTTTTT
>TRBV28|few|.|TRBJ2-7
CASSLWWGGVSYEQYF
TGTGCCAGCAGTTTATGGTGGGGCGGGGTCTCCTACGAGCAGTACTTC
>TRBV7-3|.|.|TRBJ2-1
CASSPTGDEQFF
TGTGCCAGCAGTCCTACCGGAGACGAGCAGTTCTTC
>TRBV6-5|few|.|TRBJ2-7
CASSIDNSYEQYF
TGTGCCAGCAGTATTGACAACTCCTACGAGCAGTACTTC
>TRBV10-3|.|.|TRBJ1-5
CAISELQENQPQHF
TGTGCCATCAGTGAGTTACAGGAGAATCAGCCCCAGCATTTT
>TRBV15|few|TRBD1|TRBJ1-5
CATGDRLNQPQHF
TGTGCCACCGGGGACAGACTTAATCAGCCCCAGCATTTT
>TRBV5-1|.|.|TRBJ2-7
CASSPSGVFGYEQYF
TGCGCCAGCAGCCCCTCAGGCGTTTTCGGCTACGAGCAGTACTTC
>TRBV9|.|.|TRBJ2-3
CASSFMGAGTDTQYF
TGTGCCAGCAGCTTTATGGGGGCTGGAACAGATACGCAGTATTTT
>TRBV7-2|few|.|TRBJ2-1
CASSLARTAFGNEQFF
TGTGCCAGCAGCTTAGCGCGGACTGCGTTTGGCAATGAGCAGTTCTTC
>TRBV9|few|.|TRBJ2-5
CASSVAGYFEETQYF
TGTGCCAGCAGCGTAGCCGGGTACTTTGAAGAGACCCAGTACTTC